This T cell receptor beta chain was recorded in a study of blood T cell repertoires in COVID-19 (dated by TCRdb to the early 2020s). General notes on the study: The collaborator samples originated in the United States, Italy and Spain and spanned the acute and convalescent phases of COVID-19. The dataset comprised deeply sampled blood TCRbeta repertoires from subjects exposed to, actively infected with, or recovered from COVID-19. HLA class I and class II types, where available, came from metadata supplied by the sample provider rather than from assay-based typing. The samples were drawn from the first 160 participants of the ongoing ImmuneRACE study and from 1,254 subjects provided by 6 global collaborators. A de-identified subject ID, COVID-19 status, age in years and sex were almost always included in the sample metadata. A freely available public database, intended as a resource for researchers studying the immune response to SARS-CoV-2, is where the repertoires were released. The material from the prospective study consisted of cDNA or gDNA derived from T cells, B-cell-depleted T cells, or PBMCs.

As regards this clone: Its specific antigen is unknown. The record has no base qualities; no much larger clone is one base away.

CDR1 and CDR2 were assigned from the germline V gene as MNHEY and SVGAGI. From the cysteine through the phenylalanine, the CDR3 covers 14 amino acids. Kept here is only the CDR3 DNA, which spans 42 bases and is read in frame from base 1. Ends trimmed: V by 8 bases, J by 1 base; bases unmatched to a gene: 5. The collaborating institutions used their own protocols to collect whole blood in K2EDTA tubes. For TCRbeta analysis, collaborators shipped samples as frozen whole blood, isolated PBMCs, or DNA extracted from either of those sample types. TCRbeta CDR3 regions were amplified from genomic DNA using the immunoSEQ Assay, a bias-controlled multiplex PCR. In the authors' own workflow: The number of nucleated cells in each sample was estimated by amplification of reference gene primers within the assay. To quantify the absolute abundance of each unique TCRbeta CDR3 rearrangement, sequence reads were collapsed and filtered. For each sample, productive Simpson clonality was calculated as the square root of Simpson's diversity index over productive rearrangements. TCRdb limited this immuneACCESS table to in-frame rearrangements with V and J called. A share of clones is missing; checked studies link under half to unresolved V genes, and the rest is unexplained. V, J and clone size derive from that table, while D and trimming were established from the DNA sequence. The sample includes 120,000 or so clones, with 75% to 85% observed a single time. In total, the top ten clones hold under 4.5% of the sample.

General conclusions and limits of the study: How much clinical and demographic metadata was included differed by source and by participant, and the metadata was provided uncurated.

This receptor was obtained from a woman between 50 and 59 years old with acute or convalescent COVID-19. The sequence is built from TRBV6-5 and TRBJ1-1; 9 of the junction bases match TRBD1. The specimen sequenced was peripheral blood. The encoded CDR3 is CASRRGQGNTEAFF. DNA sequence: TGTGCCAGCCGGCGGGGACAGGGGAACACTGAAGCTTTCTTT.